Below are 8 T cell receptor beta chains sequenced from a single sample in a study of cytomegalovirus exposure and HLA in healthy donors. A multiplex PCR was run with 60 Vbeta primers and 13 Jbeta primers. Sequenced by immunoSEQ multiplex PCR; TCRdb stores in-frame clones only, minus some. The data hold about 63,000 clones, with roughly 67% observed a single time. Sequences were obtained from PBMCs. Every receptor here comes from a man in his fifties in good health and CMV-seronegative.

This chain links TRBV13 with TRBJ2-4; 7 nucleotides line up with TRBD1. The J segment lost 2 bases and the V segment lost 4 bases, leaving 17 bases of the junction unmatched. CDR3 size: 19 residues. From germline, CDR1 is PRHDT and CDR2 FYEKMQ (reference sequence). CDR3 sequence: CASSSLHSTRTGPKNIQYF. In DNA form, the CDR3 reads TGTGCCAGCAGCTCCTTACATTCTACGAGGACAGGCCCCAAAAACATTCAGTACTTC.

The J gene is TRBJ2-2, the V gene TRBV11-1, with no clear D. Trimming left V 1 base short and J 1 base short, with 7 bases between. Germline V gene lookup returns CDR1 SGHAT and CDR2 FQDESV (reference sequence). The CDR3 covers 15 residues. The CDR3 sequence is CASSLESRNTGELFF. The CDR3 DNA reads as TGTGCCAGCAGCTTAGAGTCCAGGAACACCGGGGAGCTGTTTTTT.

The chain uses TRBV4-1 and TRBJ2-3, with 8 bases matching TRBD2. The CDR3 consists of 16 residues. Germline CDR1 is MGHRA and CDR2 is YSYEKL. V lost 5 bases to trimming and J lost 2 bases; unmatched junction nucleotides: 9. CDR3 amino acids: CASSGVAGGTTDTQYF. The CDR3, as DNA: TGCGCCAGCAGCGGGGTGGCGGGGGGAACCACAGATACGCAGTATTTT.

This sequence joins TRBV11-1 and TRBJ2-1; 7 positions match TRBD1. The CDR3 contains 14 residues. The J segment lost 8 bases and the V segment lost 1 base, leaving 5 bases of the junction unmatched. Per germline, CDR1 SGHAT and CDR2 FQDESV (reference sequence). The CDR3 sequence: CASSLGQGIDEQFF. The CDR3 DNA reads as TGTGCCAGCAGCTTAGGACAGGGCATTGATGAGCAGTTCTTC.

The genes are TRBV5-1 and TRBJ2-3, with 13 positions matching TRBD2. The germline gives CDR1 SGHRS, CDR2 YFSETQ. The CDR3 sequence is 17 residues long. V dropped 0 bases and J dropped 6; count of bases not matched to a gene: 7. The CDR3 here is CASSLGLGLAGYDTQYF. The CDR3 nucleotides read TGCGCCAGCAGCTTGGGGTTGGGACTAGCGGGGTACGATACGCAGTATTTT.

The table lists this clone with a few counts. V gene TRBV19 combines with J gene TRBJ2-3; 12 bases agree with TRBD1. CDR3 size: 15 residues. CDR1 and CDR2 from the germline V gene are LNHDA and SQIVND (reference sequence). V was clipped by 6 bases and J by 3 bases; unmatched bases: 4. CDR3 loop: CASRMGQGATDTQYF. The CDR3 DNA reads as TGTGCCAGTAGGATGGGACAGGGGGCGACAGATACGCAGTATTTT.

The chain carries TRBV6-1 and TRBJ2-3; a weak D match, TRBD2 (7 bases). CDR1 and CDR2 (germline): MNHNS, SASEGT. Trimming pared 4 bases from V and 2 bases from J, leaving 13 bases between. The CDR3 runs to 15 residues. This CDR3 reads CASSALGGATDTQYF. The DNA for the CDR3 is TGTGCCAGCAGTGCTCTGGGGGGGGCCACAGATACGCAGTATTTT.

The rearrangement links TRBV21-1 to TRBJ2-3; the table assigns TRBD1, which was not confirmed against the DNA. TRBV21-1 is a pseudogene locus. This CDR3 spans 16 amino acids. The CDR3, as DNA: TGTGCCAGCAGCAACTACCCCATGGACAGGACAGATACGCAGTATTTT. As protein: CASSNYPMDRTDTQYF.